One sample yielded the 20 T cell receptor beta chains listed below, sequenced in a study of glioma-infiltrating T cells. The iRepertoire nested amplicon-rescue multiplex PCR amplified TCR alpha and beta CDR3s from RNA. TCRdb independently ran MiXCR on the multiplex PCR reads; one entry per CDR3 protein. The sample includes about 400,000 distinct CDR3 sequences, around 45% seen only once; the top ten take about 11%. Sequenced sample: glioma tissue, nonneoplastic brain tissue, or PBMCs (not recorded which). All receptors derive from a human donor with low-grade glioma or glioblastoma, undergoing nonglioma brain surgery, or in good health (not recorded which).

The sample holds many counts of this clonotype. V is TRBV6-1 and J is TRBJ2-5; tentatively, D is TRBD2 (6 bases). The CDR3 totals 15 residues. Trimming shortened V by 6 bases and J by 2 bases, and 16 bases separated the two germline ends. CDR1 is MNHNS, CDR2 SASEGT, per germline. The CDR3 bases are TGTGCCAGCAGGAAGCGAGCGGGCGAACAAGAGACCCAGTACTTC. Its translation is CASRKRAGEQETQYF.

This clonotype was detected only a few times. V gene TRBV19 combines with J gene TRBJ2-1, with D hard to call. The CDR3 runs 13 residues. Germline V gives CDR1 LNHDA, CDR2 SQIVND (reference sequence). V dropped 3 bases and J dropped 5 bases, with 8 bases sitting between them. The CDR3: CASSINRDNEQFF. Here the CDR3 DNA reads TGTGCCAGTAGTATTAACCGGGACAATGAGCAGTTCTTC.

The CDR3 is CASSQEQALRRFF. For the CDR3, the DNA is TGCGCCAGCAGCCAAGAACAGGCCCTCAGACGGTTCTTC. The chain recombines TRBV4-1 with TRBJ2-1, with D perhaps matching TRBD1 (5 bases). The CDR3 is 13 residues long. V was clipped by 0 bases and J by 15 bases, with 15 bases between them. Germline-derived CDR1 and CDR2 are MGHRA and YSYEKL.

This clonotype was observed at least ten times. This chain connects TRBV6-2 or TRBV6-3 to TRBJ1-3; a weak D match, TRBD1 (5 bases). Trimming pared 2 bases from V and 2 bases from J, leaving 10 bases between. There are 15 residues in the CDR3. CDR1 and CDR2 (germline): MNHEY, SVGEGT. The CDR3 nucleotides are TGTGCCAGCAGTTACAGAGGGGACCCTGGAAACACCATATATTTT. Translated, it gives CASSYRGDPGNTIYF.

Notes on this clonotype: A much larger clone lies a single base off, so this may be a read error. The genes are TRBV27 and TRBJ1-3; D not resolved. V lost 3 bases and J 2 bases, leaving 8 bases between the germline ends. The CDR3 spans 14 residues. The germline V gene has CDR1 MNHEY and CDR2 SMNVEV (reference sequence). The CDR3 coding sequence is TGTGCCAGCAGTTTCGCGATTACTGGAAACACCATATATTTT. Amino acid sequence: CASSFAITGNTIYF.

The CDR3 coding sequence is TGTGCCAGCGGCCGGGACAGTAAAGATACGCAGTATTTT. Amino acid sequence: CASGRDSKDTQYF. The rearrangement uses TRBV6-4 and TRBJ2-3; 7 bases map to TRBD1. From germline, CDR1 is MRHNA and CDR2 SNTAGT. Germline trimming cut 8 bases from V and 5 bases from J; bases unmatched to any gene: 7. This CDR3 has 13 amino acids.

The rearrangement links TRBV28 to TRBJ1-2; D remains ambiguous. Trimming took 10 bases from V and 4 from J, leaving 7 bases between them. The CDR3 is 10 amino acids. Germline V gene sequence: CDR1 MDHEN, CDR2 SYDVKM. The CDR3 loop is CATESYGYTF. The CDR3 region has the DNA TGTGCCACCGAGTCCTATGGCTACACCTTC.

This clonotype turned up a few times. The J gene is TRBJ1-2, the V gene TRBV7-9; D call uncertain. V was shortened by 4 bases and J by 1 base, with 13 bases between the two germline ends. The germline V gene encodes CDR1 SEHNR and CDR2 FQNEAQ (reference sequence). CDR3 size: 15 residues. CDR3 in DNA: TGTGCCAGCAGCTCAATATCCATTTTTAACTATGGCTACACCTTC. Amino acid sequence: CASSSISIFNYGYTF.

This chain connects TRBV27 to TRBJ2-3; maybe TRBD1 (6 bases). The CDR3 loop spans 15 amino acids. With 6 bases removed from V and 1 base from J, the gap between germline ends came to 14 bases. The germline CDR1 and CDR2 sequences are MNHEY and SMNVEV (reference sequence). The CDR3 bases are TGTGCCAGCAGACCCCAGGGGTACGGCACAGATACGCAGTATTTT. Amino acid sequence: CASRPQGYGTDTQYF.

At least ten counts were recorded for this clonotype. The V and J genes are TRBV20-1 and TRBJ1-2; D gene unclear. Trimming left V 0 bases short and J 6 bases short, with 11 bases between. Germline CDR1 reads DFQATT; CDR2 reads SNEGSKA (reference sequence). The CDR3 sequence is 13 residues long. The CDR3 coding sequence is TGCAGTGCTAGAGAGGAAGGGTATAATGGCTACACCTTC. Amino acids: CSAREEGYNGYTF.

The chain has TRBV6-9 and TRBJ2-7; D is unresolved. Germline assignment: CDR1 MNHGY and CDR2 SVAAGI. The CDR3 totals 16 residues. V gave up 1 base and J gave up 2 bases, with 15 bases separating them. The CDR3 protein is CASSYYERTEPYEQYF. The CDR3 nucleotides read TGTGCCAGCAGTTATTACGAGAGGACGGAACCCTACGAGCAGTACTTC.

The CDR3 nucleotides read TGTGCCAGTAGTATTCAGGCGGGAGCCTACAATGAGCAGTTCTTC. Translation gives CASSIQAGAYNEQFF. The chain has TRBV19 and TRBJ2-1; 7 bases are shared with TRBD2. This CDR3 region has 15 residues. Unmatched junction bases numbered 4, after V lost 3 bases and J lost 2 bases. Germline V gene data show CDR1 as LNHDA and CDR2 as SQIVND (reference sequence).

J is TRBJ2-7 and V is TRBV7-2; 11 bases map to TRBD2. This CDR3 has 15 amino acids. Germline V lookup: CDR1 SGHTA, CDR2 FQGNSA. V shed 2 bases, J shed 2 bases, and the junction held 2 bases outside the gene matches. The CDR3, as DNA: TGTGCCAGCAGCTTACGACTAGCGGGAACCTACGAGCAGTACTTC. This sequence encodes CASSLRLAGTYEQYF.

The chain is built from TRBV28 and TRBJ2-7; tentatively, D is TRBD1 (6 bases). Between the trimmed V and J ends, which lost 2 bases and 0 bases, there was a span of 11 bases. The CDR3 spans 15 residues. Germline CDR1 is MDHEN and CDR2 is SYDVKM. The CDR3 here is CASSLRQVYSYEQYF. For the CDR3, the DNA is TGTGCCAGCAGTTTAAGACAGGTTTACTCCTACGAGCAGTACTTC. Full variable domain (rest looked up from reference TRBV28 and TRBJ2-7): DVKVTQSSRYLVKRTGEKVFLECVQDMDHENMFWYRQDPGLGLRLIYFSYDVKMKEKGDIPEGYSVSREKKERFSLILESASTNQTSMYLCASSLRQVYSYEQYFGPGTRLTVT.

The sample holds one count of this clonotype. This may be a read error, as it is one base from a much larger clone. The chain carries TRBV6-2 or TRBV6-3 and TRBJ2-3; 11 bases map to TRBD2. V lost 11 bases to trimming and J lost 8 bases; unmatched junction nucleotides: 12. CDR1 and CDR2 (germline): MNHEY, SVGEGT. This CDR3 spans 14 amino acids. In DNA form, the CDR3 reads TGTGCCGTAGGATTTAGCGGGAGGGCAGGTACGCAGTATTTT. This sequence encodes CAVGFSGRAGTQYF.

This clonotype appeared many times. V gene TRBV6-2 or TRBV6-3 combines with J gene TRBJ1-1, with TRBD1 matching over 7 bases. The length of the CDR3 is 16 residues. Germline V gives CDR1 MNHEY, CDR2 SVGEGT. The V and J ends lost 5 bases and 5 bases, in that order; junction bases with no gene match: 14. CDR3 bases: TGTGCCAGCAGTCCCCGTCTCTCTACAGGGGTGACTGAAGCTTTCTTT. This translates into CASSPRLSTGVTEAFF.

The chain carries TRBV20-1 and TRBJ2-7; D unresolved. The CDR3 sequence is 12 residues long. The V end was cut by 5 bases, the J end by 3 bases, with 11 bases between. The germline gives CDR1 DFQATT, CDR2 SNEGSKA (reference sequence). The CDR3: CSASRPFYEQYF. Written as DNA, the CDR3 is TGCAGTGCTTCTAGACCCTTCTACGAGCAGTACTTC.

The V call is TRBV20-1, the J call TRBJ2-7; no clear D gene. This CDR3 is built from 12 residues. Deletions cut 1 base from V and 6 bases from J, with 10 bases between. The germline gives CDR1 DFQATT, CDR2 SNEGSKA (reference sequence). The CDR3 here is CSARARSLEQYF. CDR3 nucleotide sequence: TGCAGTGCTAGAGCCCGTTCCCTCGAGCAGTACTTC.

The J gene is TRBJ2-7, the V gene TRBV18; 7 bases map to TRBD1. The CDR3 contains 16 residues. Trimming removed 3 bases from V and 4 bases from J; junction bases left unmatched: 12. CDR1 is KGHSH, CDR2 LQKENI, per germline. This CDR3 reads CASSPRQGKGQYEQYF. Written as DNA, the CDR3 is TGTGCCAGCTCACCCCGACAGGGAAAAGGGCAGTACGAGCAGTACTTC. The full variable domain, in which reference TRBV18 and TRBJ2-7 provide the parts outside the CDR3, is NAGVMQNPRHLVRRRGQEARLRCSPMKGHSHVYWYRQLPEEGLKFMVYLQKENIIDESGMPKERFSAEFPKEGPSILRIQQVVRGDSAAYFCASSPRQGKGQYEQYFGPGTRLTVT.

This sequence joins TRBV28 and TRBJ2-3, with 11 bases identical to TRBD2. Germline CDR1 MDHEN, CDR2 SYDVKM. The CDR3 is 17 residues long. V trimming: 3 bases; J trimming: 3 bases; junction bases outside the gene matches: 8. CDR3 in DNA: TGTGCCAGCAGTTTCGCTACTAGCGGGAGAAGAACAGATACGCAGTATTTT. Its translation: CASSFATSGRRTDTQYF.